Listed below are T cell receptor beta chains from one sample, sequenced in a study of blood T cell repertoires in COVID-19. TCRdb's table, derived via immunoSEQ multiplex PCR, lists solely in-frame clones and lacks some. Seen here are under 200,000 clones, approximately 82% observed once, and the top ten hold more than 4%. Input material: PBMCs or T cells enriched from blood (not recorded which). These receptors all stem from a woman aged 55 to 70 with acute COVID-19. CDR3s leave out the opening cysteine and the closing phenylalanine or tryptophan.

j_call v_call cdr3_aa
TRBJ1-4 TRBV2 ASSEHVGKLF
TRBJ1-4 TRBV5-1 ASSLSPTNEKLF
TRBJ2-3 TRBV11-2 ASSLASQGMVDTQY
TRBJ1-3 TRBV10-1 ARGEREENTIY
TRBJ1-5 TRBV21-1 ASPAPGQPQH
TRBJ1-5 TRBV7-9 ASSPTGTNQPQH
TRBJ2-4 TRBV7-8 ASSARRFENIQY
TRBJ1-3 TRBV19 ASRRGGGNTIY
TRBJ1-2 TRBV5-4 ASSPRTLATYGYT
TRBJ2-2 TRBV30 AWSVQGKLF
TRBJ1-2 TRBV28 ASSLNQGSGYT
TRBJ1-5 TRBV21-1 ASSRKILLEQRNQPQH
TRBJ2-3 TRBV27 ASSFPGQSTDTQY
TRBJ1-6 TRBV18 ASSRVPGQGSNNSPLH
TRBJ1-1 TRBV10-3 AISTYGNTEAF
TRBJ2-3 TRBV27 ASSLKRTGLIDTQY
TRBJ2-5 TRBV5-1 ASIGTGTETQY
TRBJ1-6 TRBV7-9 ASSRRGNGGSPLH
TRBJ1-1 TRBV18 ASSPKTAYGTYTEAF
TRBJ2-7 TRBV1 TSSSSGSSYEQY
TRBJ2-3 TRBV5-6 ASTPSPTDTQY
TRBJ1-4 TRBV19 ASSTQGAQEKLF
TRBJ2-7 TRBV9 ASSVGSSGGFYEQY
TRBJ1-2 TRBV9 ASSPGTGYGYT
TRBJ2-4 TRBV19 ASSIGGKQLAKNIQY
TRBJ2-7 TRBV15 ATSQGLMDEQY
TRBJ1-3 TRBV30 ACSTGGTGNTIY
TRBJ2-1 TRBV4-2 ASSQGAGLANNEQF